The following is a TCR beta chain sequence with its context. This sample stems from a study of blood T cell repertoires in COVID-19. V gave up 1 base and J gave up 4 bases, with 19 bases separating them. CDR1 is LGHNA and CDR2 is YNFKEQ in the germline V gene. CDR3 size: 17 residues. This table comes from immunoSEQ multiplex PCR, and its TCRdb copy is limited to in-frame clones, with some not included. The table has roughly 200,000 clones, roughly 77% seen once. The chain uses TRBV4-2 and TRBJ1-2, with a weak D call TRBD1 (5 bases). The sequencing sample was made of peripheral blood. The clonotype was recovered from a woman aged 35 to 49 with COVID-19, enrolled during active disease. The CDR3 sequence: CASSQVTDASLVYGYTF. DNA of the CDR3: TGTGCCAGCAGCCAAGTGACAGATGCCAGCCTTGTCTATGGCTACACCTTC.